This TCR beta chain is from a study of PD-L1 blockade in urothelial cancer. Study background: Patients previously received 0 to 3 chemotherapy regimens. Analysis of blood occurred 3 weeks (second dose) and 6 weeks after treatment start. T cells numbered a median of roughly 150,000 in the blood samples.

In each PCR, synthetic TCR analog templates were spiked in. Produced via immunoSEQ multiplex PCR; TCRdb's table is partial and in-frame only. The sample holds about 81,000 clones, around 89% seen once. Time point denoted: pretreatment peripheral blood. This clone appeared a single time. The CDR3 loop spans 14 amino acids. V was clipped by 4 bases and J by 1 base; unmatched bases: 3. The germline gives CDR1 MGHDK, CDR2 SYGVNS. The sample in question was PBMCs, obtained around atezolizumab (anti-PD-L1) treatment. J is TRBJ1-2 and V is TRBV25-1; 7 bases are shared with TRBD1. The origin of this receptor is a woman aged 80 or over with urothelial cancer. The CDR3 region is CASSATGLNYGYTF. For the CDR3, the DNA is TGTGCCAGCAGTGCGACAGGGCTTAACTATGGCTACACCTTC.